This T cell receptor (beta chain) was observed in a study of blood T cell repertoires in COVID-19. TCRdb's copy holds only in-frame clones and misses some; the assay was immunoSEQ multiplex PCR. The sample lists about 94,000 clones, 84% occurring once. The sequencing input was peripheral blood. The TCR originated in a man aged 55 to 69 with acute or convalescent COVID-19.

The CDR3 nucleotides are TGTGCCAGCAGTTTAACGTATGACAGTCTATATGGCTACACCTTC. This sequence encodes CASSLTYDSLYGYTF. V gene TRBV5-5 combines with J gene TRBJ1-2; TRBD1 might be the D (5 bases). CDR1 and CDR2 (germline): SGHKS, YYEKEE (reference sequence). The CDR3 consists of 15 residues. V was shortened by 5 bases and J by 5 bases, with 19 bases between the two germline ends. The full variable domain, its missing parts supplied by reference TRBV5-5 and TRBJ1-2, is DAGVTQSPTHLIKTRGQQVTLRCSPISGHKSVSWYQQVLGQGPQFIFQYYEKEERGRGNFPDRFSARQFPNYSSELNVNALLLGDSALYLCASSLTYDSLYGYTFGSGTRLTVV.